This passage covers 27 T cell receptor beta chains from one sample sequenced in a study of regulatory T cells in long-lasting Graves disease. The authors built TCR beta libraries using iRepertoire HTBI primers and Arm-PCR of CDR3 regions. Each CDR3 protein gets one entry after TCRdb re-called the multiplex PCR reads with MiXCR. Of about 430,000 distinct CDR3 sequences detected, 15% appear once; the ten largest clones hold under 9%. Time point in this sample: newly diagnosed GD, antithyroid drugs for less than 3 months. From PBMCs, RNA was extracted and then used to make the TCR library. The same data also went into a second study, on T cells in Graves' hyperthyroidism and ophthalmopathy.

Sequences were derived from peripheral blood mononuclear cells (PBMCs), sampled at new diagnosis, from a patient treated with antithyroid drugs. Every receptor here comes from a woman in her forties with Graves disease.

This clonotype was recorded only once. Given a far larger clone just one base away, this is likely a sequencing read error. The V call is TRBV12-5, the J call TRBJ2-4, with 9 bases matching TRBD1. The end of the DNA fits TRBJ2-1 better, so the J call may be wrong. The CDR3 runs 16 residues. The germline CDR1 and CDR2 sequences are LGHNT and FRNRAP. CDR3 sequence reads: CASGLATGTGNNGQFF. CDR3 DNA sequence: TGTGCTAGTGGTTTGGCCACCGGGACAGGGAACAATGGGCAGTTCTTC.

The gene calls are TRBV30 and TRBJ1-4, with 8 nucleotides matching TRBD1. J lost 4 bases, V lost 2 bases, and 9 bases had no gene match. CDR3 length equals 16 residues. In germline, CDR1 is GTSNPN, CDR2 SVGIG (reference sequence). Here the CDR3 reads CAWSHPQGGINEKLFF. In DNA, the CDR3 is TGTGCCTGGAGTCATCCACAGGGGGGGATTAATGAAAAACTGTTTTTT.

Many counts were recorded for this clonotype. Here the CDR3 reads CASRWTSGSWEGETQYF. DNA for the CDR3: TGTGCCAGCAGATGGACTAGCGGGAGTTGGGAGGGAGAGACCCAGTACTTC. This chain uses TRBV7-9 with TRBJ2-5; 13 bases are a match to TRBD2. The V gene end was trimmed by 6 bases and the J gene end by 4 bases; junction bases not matched to a gene: 11. Germline CDR1 SEHNR, CDR2 FQNEAQ (reference sequence). This CDR3 has 17 amino acids.

This clonotype has only a few counts. A read error is possible here, since a much larger clone lies one base away. This chain connects TRBV28 to TRBJ1-4; 9 bases align to TRBD1. The CDR3 sequence is 15 residues long. In germline, CDR1 is MDHEN, CDR2 SYDVKM. The CDR3 coding sequence is TGTGCCAGCAGTTCCGGGGGACAGGGTTTTGAAAAACTGTCTTTT. Its translation: CASSSGGQGFEKLSF.

Comment on this clonotype: Since a much larger clone is just one base distant, this may be a read error. CDR3 coding DNA: TGTGACAGCAGTGTGAAAGGATTAGACATTCAGTACTTC. It specifies CDSSVKGLDIQYF. The chain combines TRBV6-1 with TRBJ2-4; D uncertain. Germline CDR1 is MNHNS and CDR2 is SASEGT. The CDR3 covers 13 residues.

This clonotype was counted at least ten times. The gene calls are TRBV12-3 or TRBV12-4 and TRBJ2-7, with D possibly TRBD1 on 5 matching bases. Between the trimmed V and J ends, which lost 6 bases and 0 bases, there was a span of 18 bases. This CDR3 region has 16 residues. The CDR3 reads CASSFLGRSTSYEQYF. The CDR3 bases are TGTGCCAGCAGCTTCCTGGGGCGGTCGACCTCCTACGAGCAGTACTTC.

This clonotype appeared many times. The rearrangement uses TRBV19 and TRBJ2-7; 7 bases match TRBD2. The CDR3 covers 14 residues. Germline-derived CDR1 and CDR2 are LNHDA and SQIVND (reference sequence). With 5 bases clipped from V and 3 bases from J, the junction kept 7 bases outside the gene matches. CDR3 nucleotide sequence: TGTGCCAGTAGTTCCCTTCAGCGGGACTACGAGCAGTACTTC. Translated: CASSSLQRDYEQYF.

This clonotype was recorded at least ten times. The chain combines TRBV24-1 with TRBJ2-2, with TRBD1 matching over 9 bases. Per the germline V gene, CDR1 is KGHDR and CDR2 is SFDVKD. V dropped 9 bases and J dropped 1; count of bases not matched to a gene: 8. The CDR3 loop spans 16 amino acids. The CDR3 DNA is TGTGCCACCGCAGGGGGACAGGGATTGAACACCGGGGAGCTGTTTTTT. Translated, it gives CATAGGQGLNTGELFF.

This clonotype occurred many times. The CDR3: CASNQHSGRGYEQYF. The CDR3 coding sequence is TGTGCCAGCAATCAACATAGCGGGAGGGGTTACGAGCAGTACTTC. The V call is TRBV6-1, the J call TRBJ2-7; 11 bases agree with TRBD2. Trimming cost V 7 bases and J 4 bases; bases outside gene matches: 9. The length of the CDR3 is 15 residues. Germline loops: CDR1 MNHNS, CDR2 SASEGT.

This clonotype was found many times. The CDR3: CASSYSRGLVEQYF. Here the CDR3 DNA reads TGTGCCAGCAGTTACTCCAGGGGGCTCGTCGAGCAGTACTTC. The chain couples TRBV6-5 to TRBJ2-7; the match to TRBD1 covers 8 bases. Trimming at V came to 0 bases and at J to 6 bases, leaving 4 bases not matched to a gene. The CDR3 runs to 14 residues. The V gene's germline CDR1 is MNHEY and CDR2 SVGAGI.

With regard to this clonotype: A much larger clone lies one base from this, so it may be a read error. The J gene is TRBJ2-3, the V gene TRBV6-2 or TRBV6-3; D is unresolved. Germline-derived CDR1 and CDR2 are MNHEY and SVGEGT. The CDR3 runs 13 residues. V lost 4 bases and J lost 6, with 11 bases in between. In DNA, the CDR3 is TGTGCCAGCAGTTCAGAAAATGGGGATACGCAGTATTTT. It specifies CASSSENGDTQYF.

The sample holds a few counts of this clonotype. The chain uses TRBV7-2 and TRBJ2-1; 13 nucleotides align to TRBD2. The CDR3 spans 16 residues. The ends lost 5 bases at V and 9 bases at J; junction bases unmatched: 10. From germline, CDR1 is SGHTA and CDR2 FQGNSA. As DNA, the CDR3 is TGTGCCAGCAGCCTACCACTAGCGGGAGGGCCGGGTGAGCAGTTCTTC. It yields the protein CASSLPLAGGPGEQFF.

This clonotype has ten or more counts. V gene TRBV7-9 combines with J gene TRBJ2-4, with 8 bases matching TRBD1. The ends lost 5 bases at V and 0 bases at J; junction bases unmatched: 12. The CDR3 is made up of 18 amino acids. Germline V gives CDR1 SEHNR, CDR2 FQNEAQ (reference sequence). In DNA form, the CDR3 reads TGTGCCAGCAGCCTCCTGGACAGGGCAACCTTAGCCAAAAACATTCAGTACTTC. It encodes CASSLLDRATLAKNIQYF.

This clonotype showed up many times. This chain links TRBV27 with TRBJ2-7; D is undetermined. Trimming left V 6 bases short and J 4 bases short, with 13 bases between. Germline V gene data show CDR1 as MNHEY and CDR2 as SMNVEV (reference sequence). CDR3 length equals 13 residues. This CDR3 reads CASRRLIGYEQYF. In nucleotides, the CDR3 is TGTGCCAGCAGAAGGCTTATAGGGTACGAGCAGTACTTC.

This clonotype was found many times. The rearrangement uses TRBV28 and TRBJ2-7, with a weak D call TRBD2 (6 bases). Per the germline V gene, CDR1 is MDHEN and CDR2 is SYDVKM. The V end was cut by 3 bases, the J end by 3 bases, with 12 bases between. The CDR3 sequence is 14 residues long. The CDR3 sequence is CASSLNREYYEQYF. The CDR3 nucleotides are TGTGCCAGCAGTTTGAATCGGGAGTACTACGAGCAGTACTTC.

The J gene is TRBJ2-5, the V gene TRBV24-1; D unresolved. Trimming removed 3 bases from V and 5 bases from J, with 12 bases in between. CDR3 size: 14 residues. CDR1 is KGHDR, CDR2 SFDVKD, per germline. Here the CDR3 DNA reads TGTGCCACCAGTGATCCGCTCGAGTTGGAGACCCAGTACTTC. Encoded protein: CATSDPLELETQYF.

This clonotype has a count of ten or more. This chain uses TRBV27 with TRBJ2-3; 7 bases are a match to TRBD2. The junction had 5 bases not matched to a gene; V was cut back by 6 bases and J by 2 bases. Germline CDR1 reads MNHEY; CDR2 reads SMNVEV (reference sequence). CDR3 length: 14 amino acids. The CDR3 nucleotides are TGTGCCAGCAGCACCGGGACTAACACAGATACGCAGTATTTT. It translates to CASSTGTNTDTQYF.

The genes are TRBV28 and TRBJ2-2, with a possible D match to TRBD2 (5 bases). CDR1 and CDR2 (germline): MDHEN, SYDVKM. Trimming removed 5 bases at V and 3 bases at J, with 16 bases between. The CDR3 has 16 residues. The CDR3 DNA follows: TGTGCCAGCAGTGCAACGGACTGGTACGACACCGGGGAGCTGTTTTTT. Translating gives CASSATDWYDTGELFF. The variable domain in full, with the rest retrieved from reference TRBV28 and TRBJ2-2, is DVKVTQSSRYLVKRTGEKVFLECVQDMDHENMFWYRQDPGLGLRLIYFSYDVKMKEKGDIPEGYSVSREKKERFSLILESASTNQTSMYLCASSATDWYDTGELFFGEGSRLTVL.

This clonotype was recorded at least ten times. V usage is TRBV30 and J usage is TRBJ2-7; 7 bases fit TRBD2. Germline CDR1 is GTSNPN and CDR2 is SVGIG (reference sequence). The CDR3 spans 13 residues. DNA for the CDR3: TGTGGGGCTAGCGGTAATAAGGGCTACGAGCAGTACTTC. Its translation: CGASGNKGYEQYF.

This clonotype appeared many times. The chain has TRBV5-1 and TRBJ2-3; 15 nucleotides align to TRBD2. Germline trimming cut 4 bases from V and 9 bases from J; bases unmatched to any gene: 12. The CDR3 runs to 17 residues. Per germline, CDR1 SGHRS and CDR2 YFSETQ. DNA for the CDR3: TGCGCCAGCAGCCGATCTCCGGGACTAGCGGGGGGAGGCACGCAGTATTTT. Translating it yields CASSRSPGLAGGGTQYF.

This clonotype has a count of ten or more. The rearrangement uses TRBV6-2 or TRBV6-3 and TRBJ2-7; possibly TRBD2 for D (6 bases). The V and J ends lost 0 bases and 6 bases respectively, with 18 bases between them. Looked up from germline, CDR1 is MNHEY and CDR2 is SVGEGT. The CDR3 contains 16 residues. The CDR3 nucleotides read TGTGCCAGCAGTTACTCGTTGACGTCGACTAGGGGCGAGCAGTACTTC. It specifies CASSYSLTSTRGEQYF.

This clonotype was seen repeatedly, ten times or more. The rearrangement uses TRBV27 and TRBJ2-7; tentative D call: TRBD2 (8 bases). Trimming stripped 5 bases from V and 6 bases from J, with 17 bases between. This CDR3 region has 14 residues. Germline V CDR1 and CDR2: MNHEY, SMNVEV (reference sequence). The CDR3 spells CASSPGQAGGEQYF. Written as DNA, the CDR3 is TGTGCCAGCAGTCCAGGACAGGCGGGGGGCGAGCAGTACTTC.

At least ten counts were recorded for this clonotype. The chain's CDR3 is CASSRAAQFYNEQFF. The CDR3 DNA follows: TGTGCCAGCAGTCGCGCAGCCCAGTTTTACAATGAGCAGTTCTTC. The V call is TRBV12-3 or TRBV12-4, the J call TRBJ2-1; D gene uncertain. Deletions cut 5 bases from V and 4 bases from J, with 15 bases between. This CDR3 has 15 amino acids.

This clonotype was observed many times. The gene calls are TRBV10-2 and TRBJ1-1; possible D gene TRBD1, 6 bases. The V end was cut by 2 bases, the J end by 7 bases, with 11 bases between. The germline V gene has CDR1 WSHSY and CDR2 SAAADI. This CDR3 spans 13 amino acids. CDR3 in amino acids: CASSEGRGVEAFF. The CDR3 DNA is TGCGCCAGCAGTGAGGGGAGGGGGGTTGAAGCTTTCTTT.

This clonotype was recorded at least ten times. The chain carries TRBV28 and TRBJ1-2; D is possibly TRBD1 (6 bases). Germline values: CDR1 MDHEN, CDR2 SYDVKM. Trimming cost V 5 bases and J 2 bases, with 15 bases left between them. CDR3 length equals 15 residues. This chain's CDR3 is CASSPSRGVNYGYTF. CDR3 DNA: TGTGCCAGCAGTCCCTCCAGGGGTGTCAACTATGGCTACACCTTC.

This clonotype was picked up many times. The chain couples TRBV28 to TRBJ2-7; 8 nucleotides match TRBD2. The V gene end was trimmed by 3 bases and the J gene end by 5 bases; junction bases not matched to a gene: 18. The CDR3 is 18 amino acids. Germline lookup yields CDR1 MDHEN and CDR2 SYDVKM. The CDR3 sequence: CASSFWGGTSGGGDEQYF. Here the CDR3 DNA reads TGTGCCAGCAGTTTTTGGGGGGGGACTAGTGGAGGAGGGGACGAGCAGTACTTC.

J is TRBJ1-2 and V is TRBV4-1, with 7 bases fitting TRBD1. This CDR3 has 15 amino acids. J lost 7 bases, V lost 0 bases, and 8 bases had no gene match. Germline CDR1 is MGHRA and CDR2 is YSYEKL. CDR3 in DNA: TGCGCCAGCAGCCAAGATAACAGGGGCGGAGGTGGCTACACCTTC. Its protein product is CASSQDNRGGGGYTF.